A selection of T cell receptor beta chains follows, all from one sample in a study of cytomegalovirus exposure and HLA in healthy donors. This table comes from immunoSEQ multiplex PCR, and its TCRdb copy is limited to in-frame clones, with some not included. In the table there are 200,000 or so clones, approximately 80% of which are singletons. Sequenced: PBMCs. These receptors were taken from a boy aged 2-15 years in good health and CMV-seronegative. Each CDR3 is given with its conserved first and last residue. D genes are given only for firm matches. Clone size is not always given. Where it is, it says once, few, many or a class for expanded clones.

d_call j_call clone_size v_call cdr3_nt cdr3_aa
- TRBJ2-1 - TRBV13 TGTGCCAGCATGCGGGGGCGGGCGGGGGTAGCGAATGAGCAGTTCTTC CASMRGRAGVANEQFF
TRBD2 TRBJ2-7 - TRBV9 TGTGCCAGCAGCGCCTCGGGACTAGCGGGTCGCGAGCAGTACTTC CASSASGLAGREQYF
TRBD2 TRBJ2-2 - TRBV10-3 TGTGCCATCAGTGCAGCGGGGGGGGGCACCGGGGAGCTGTTTTTT CAISAAGGGTGELFF
TRBD1 TRBJ2-7 few TRBV6-1 TGTGCCAGCAGTGTCCCGGGACAGGGTTACTTC CASSVPGQGYF
- TRBJ1-4 - TRBV25-1 TGTGCCAGCAGTGAAGGTCGGAGGGGGGGCGAAAAACTGTTTTTT CASSEGRRGGEKLFF
- TRBJ2-1 - TRBV7-8 TGTGCCAGCAGCTTAATCGCGGACTCCTACAATGAGCAGTTCTTC CASSLIADSYNEQFF
TRBD1 TRBJ2-7 once TRBV19 TGTGCCAGTAGAGTCGACCGGGACAGGGACATATTTACACTTTCCTACCCTCCTAACGAGCAGTACTTC CASRVDRDRDIFTLSYPPNEQYF
TRBD1 TRBJ1-6 - TRBV6-6 TGTGCCAGCAGGAGGGACAGGGCTTCACCCCTCCACTTT CASRRDRASPLHF
- TRBJ1-3 - TRBV13 TGTGCCAGCAGCTTGCGGCAGACCTCTGGAAACACCATATATTTT CASSLRQTSGNTIYF
TRBD2 TRBJ2-1 - TRBV7-2 TGTGCCAGCAGCCTTACGGGGGGGCCCAACTATGAGCAGTTCTTC CASSLTGGPNYEQFF
- TRBJ2-7 - TRBV10-2 TGCGCCAGCAGTAGTGGGGGCCTCCCCTTTATGGGCGAGCAGTACTTC CASSSGGLPFMGEQYF
TRBD1 TRBJ1-3 - TRBV19 TGTGCCAGTAACACGTTCGACAGGGGCCCTGGAAACACCATATATTTT CASNTFDRGPGNTIYF
- TRBJ2-6 few TRBV30 TGTGCCTGGACGCCAGGGACTGCTGGGGCCAACGTCCTGACTTTC CAWTPGTAGANVLTF
- TRBJ1-1 - TRBV7-3 TGTGCCAGCAGCTTAACTCCTGGAGGGACTGAAGCTTTCTTT CASSLTPGGTEAFF
- TRBJ2-3 - TRBV11-2 TGTGCCAGCAGCTTATCCTCCCGAGATACGCAGTATTTT CASSLSSRDTQYF
- TRBJ2-7 few TRBV11-3 TGTGCCAGCAGCTTAGATTATCAGGGGGAGCAGTACTTC CASSLDYQGEQYF
TRBD1 TRBJ1-1 - TRBV6-1 TGTGCCAGCAGGGGGCCCCGGGACAGGCTTACGGAAGCTTTCTTT CASRGPRDRLTEAFF
TRBD2 TRBJ2-1 - TRBV30 TGTGCCTGGGGTAGCGGGGGCCGCTTAGAGCAGTTCTTC CAWGSGGRLEQFF
TRBD2 TRBJ2-7 - TRBV13 TGTGCCAGCAGCTCCGGGACTAGCGGCACCTACGAGCAGTACTTC CASSSGTSGTYEQYF
TRBD1 TRBJ1-2 - TRBV10-2 TGCGCCAGCAGTGAGACAGGGGCTAACTATGGCTACACCTTC CASSETGANYGYTF
- TRBJ1-1 few TRBV7-9 TGTGCCAGCTGCGGGGTGAACACTGAAGCTTTCTTT CASCGVNTEAFF
- TRBJ1-1 few TRBV6-6 TGTGCCAGCAGTCCGACAGGCTCGAACACTGAAGCTTTCTTT CASSPTGSNTEAFF
- TRBJ2-1 - TRBV27 TGTGCCAGCAGTTTATGGAGTGGGGGGTTAAATGAGCAGTTCTTC CASSLWSGGLNEQFF
TRBD1 TRBJ2-3 once TRBV7-9 TGTGCCAGCAGCCCTAACCGGGACAGAAGGAGAGGAGATACGCAGTATTTT CASSPNRDRRRGDTQYF
- TRBJ2-7 - TRBV6-1 TGTGCCAGCGAACAGGGTAGCTACGAGCAGTACTTC CASEQGSYEQYF
- TRBJ2-7 once TRBV5-4 TGTGCCAGCAGCTTTACCCTCGCGGGGTTAGGGGAGCAGTACTTC CASSFTLAGLGEQYF
- TRBJ2-3 - TRBV27 TGTGCCAGCAGTTTATCGACGGGATATCCGACTAGCACAGATACGCAGTATTTT CASSLSTGYPTSTDTQYF
- TRBJ1-1 - TRBV7-9 TGTGCCAGCAGCCCCGTCGGCGGCAGGGCAGACACTGAAGCTTTCTTT CASSPVGGRADTEAFF
- TRBJ1-1 - TRBV4-3 TGCGCCAGCAGCTATGAGGAAGGGAACACTGAAGCTTTCTTT CASSYEEGNTEAFF
TRBD1 TRBJ2-5 - TRBV5-6 TGTGCCAGCAGCTTGGGACAGGGGTGGGGAGAAGAGACCCAGTACTTC CASSLGQGWGEETQYF
- TRBJ2-2 - TRBV29-1 TGCAGCGCCAGGGGCCTAGCATCCACCGGGGAGCTGTTTTTT CSARGLASTGELFF
- TRBJ2-7 - TRBV5-1 TGCGCCAGCAGCCCGGGAGGGACAGCAGGCTACGAGCAGTACTTC CASSPGGTAGYEQYF
TRBD1 TRBJ1-2 - TRBV6-6 TGTGCCAGCGTATACCGAGACAGGGGACGAGGCTACACCTTC CASVYRDRGRGYTF
TRBD2 TRBJ2-1 - TRBV19 TGTGCCAGTAGTCCCCGCGGTAGCGGGGGCCAAAGTGGGCAGTTCTTC CASSPRGSGGQSGQFF
TRBD1 TRBJ1-5 - TRBV10-3 TGTGCCATCAGTTCCGGGACAGGGGATCAGCCCCAGCATTTT CAISSGTGDQPQHF
TRBD1 TRBJ1-4 - TRBV4-3 TGCGCCAGCAGCCAAGAGAGGACAGGGTATGAAAAACTGTTTTTT CASSQERTGYEKLFF
TRBD1 TRBJ2-3 once TRBV7-3 TGTGCCAGCAGCTCGTACGGGACAGGGGTCACTGCAGATACGCAGTATTTT CASSSYGTGVTADTQYF
TRBD2 TRBJ2-3 - TRBV7-2 TGTGCCAGCAGCTTGGGACTAGCGGGGGGGAGTACGCAGTATTTT CASSLGLAGGSTQYF
- TRBJ2-5 - TRBV7-8 TGTGCCAGCAGCTTAAGGCGGCTTCAAGAGACCCAGTACTTC CASSLRRLQETQYF
- TRBJ2-2 - TRBV6-5 TGTGCCAGCAGTTACTCGACCGGGGGCACCGGGGAGCTGTTTTTT CASSYSTGGTGELFF
- TRBJ2-7 - TRBV5-1 TGCGCCAGCAGCTTCTCCCACGAGCAGTACTTC CASSFSHEQYF
- TRBJ1-6 - TRBV2 TGTGCCAGCAGTGAACTATTTCGTGGGAGCTCCTATAATTCACCCCTCCACTTT CASSELFRGSSYNSPLHF
TRBD2 TRBJ2-7 once TRBV5-1 TGCGCCAGCAGCTTGGGACTAGCGGGCGAGTACGAGCAGTACTTC CASSLGLAGEYEQYF
TRBD1 TRBJ1-1 - TRBV10-3 TGTGCCATCAGTGAAGGACAGGGGAGGAATACTGAAGCTTTCTTT CAISEGQGRNTEAFF
- TRBJ1-3 once TRBV5-6 TGTGCCAGCAGCCCGCGGGGAGGGACTGGAAACACCATATATTTT CASSPRGGTGNTIYF
- TRBJ1-2 - TRBV7-9 TGTGCCAGCAGCCCTATCCCGGACAGCCTGCATGGCTACACCTTC CASSPIPDSLHGYTF
TRBD1 TRBJ2-7 - TRBV6-6 TGTGCCAGCAGTCCGTGGGACAGGGGCCACGAGCAGTACTTC CASSPWDRGHEQYF
- TRBJ2-3 - TRBV4-3 TGCGCCAGCGCCGATGGACAAAACACAGATACGCAGTATTTT CASADGQNTDTQYF
- TRBJ1-1 - TRBV7-2 TGTGCCAGCAGCTTAGCGGGGGCGGGCACTGAAGCTTTCTTT CASSLAGAGTEAFF
- TRBJ1-1 - TRBV4-2 TGTGCCAGCGGTGTGAGGATGAACACTGAAGCTTTCTTT CASGVRMNTEAFF
- TRBJ1-2 - TRBV15 TGTGCCACCAGCAGAGATAGGCACAGATATGGCTACACCTTC CATSRDRHRYGYTF
TRBD1 TRBJ1-2 few TRBV5-5 TGTGCCAGCAGCTGGACAGGGGGCAACTATGGCTACACCTTC CASSWTGGNYGYTF
TRBD1 TRBJ2-5 once TRBV19 TGTGCCAGTGGCCGGACGGTAGGACAGGGGGCATTGGAGACCCAGTACTTC CASGRTVGQGALETQYF
TRBD2 TRBJ2-5 - TRBV15 TGTGCCACCAGCAGAGCTAGACTAGCGGGTTGGGAGACCCAGTACTTC CATSRARLAGWETQYF
- TRBJ2-5 - TRBV5-6 TGTGCCAGCAGCTCGGACACAAAAGAGACCCAGTACTTC CASSSDTKETQYF